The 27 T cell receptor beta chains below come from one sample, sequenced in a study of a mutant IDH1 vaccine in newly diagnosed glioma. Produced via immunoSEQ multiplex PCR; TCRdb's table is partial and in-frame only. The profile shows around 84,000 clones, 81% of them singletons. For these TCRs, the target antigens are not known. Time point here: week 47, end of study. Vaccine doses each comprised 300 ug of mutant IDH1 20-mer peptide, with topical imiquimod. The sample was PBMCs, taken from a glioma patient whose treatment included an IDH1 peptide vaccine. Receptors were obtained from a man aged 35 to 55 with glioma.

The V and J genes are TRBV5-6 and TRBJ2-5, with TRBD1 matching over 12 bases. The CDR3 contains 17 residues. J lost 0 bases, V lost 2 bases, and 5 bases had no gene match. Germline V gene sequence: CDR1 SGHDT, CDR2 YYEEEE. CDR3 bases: TGTGCCAGCAGCTTTGGGACAGGGGGCTTGTACCAAGAGACCCAGTACTTC. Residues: CASSFGTGGLYQETQYF.

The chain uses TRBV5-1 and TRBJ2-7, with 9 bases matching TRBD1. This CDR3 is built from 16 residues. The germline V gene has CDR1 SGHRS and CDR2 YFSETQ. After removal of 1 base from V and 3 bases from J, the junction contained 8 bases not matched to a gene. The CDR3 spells CASSLISSTGGYEQYF. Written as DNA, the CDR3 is TGCGCCAGCAGCTTGATTTCGTCGACAGGGGGCTACGAGCAGTACTTC.

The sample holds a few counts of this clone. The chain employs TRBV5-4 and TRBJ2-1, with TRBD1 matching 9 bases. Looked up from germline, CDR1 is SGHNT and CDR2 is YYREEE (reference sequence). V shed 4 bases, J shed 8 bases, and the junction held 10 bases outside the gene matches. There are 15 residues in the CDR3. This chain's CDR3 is CASSPPGTGRHEQFF. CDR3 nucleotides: TGTGCCAGCAGCCCCCCCGGGACAGGGAGGCATGAGCAGTTCTTC. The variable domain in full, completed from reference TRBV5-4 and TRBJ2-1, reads ETGVTQSPTHLIKTRGQQVTLRCSSQSGHNTVSWYQQALGQGPQFIFQYYREEENGRGNFPPRFSGLQFPNYSSELNVNALELDDSALYLCASSPPGTGRHEQFFGPGTRLTVL.

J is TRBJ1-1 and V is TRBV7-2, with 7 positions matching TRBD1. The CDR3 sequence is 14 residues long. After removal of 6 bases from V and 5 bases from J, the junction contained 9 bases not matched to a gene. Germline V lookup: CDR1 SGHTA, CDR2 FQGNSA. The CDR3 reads CASSSDRAGTEAFF. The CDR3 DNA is TGTGCCAGCAGTTCCGACAGGGCGGGTACTGAAGCTTTCTTT.

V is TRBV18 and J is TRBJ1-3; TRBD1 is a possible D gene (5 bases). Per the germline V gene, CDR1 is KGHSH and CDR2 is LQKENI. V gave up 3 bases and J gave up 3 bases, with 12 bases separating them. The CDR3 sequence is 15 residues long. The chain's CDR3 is CASSPGGRIGNTIYF. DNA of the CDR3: TGTGCCAGCTCACCGGGGGGACGGATTGGAAACACCATATATTTT.

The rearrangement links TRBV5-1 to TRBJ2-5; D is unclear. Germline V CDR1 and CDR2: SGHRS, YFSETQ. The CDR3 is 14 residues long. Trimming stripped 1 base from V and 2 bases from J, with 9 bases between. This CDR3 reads CASSLNSRQETQYF. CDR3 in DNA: TGCGCCAGCAGCTTGAATAGCAGACAAGAGACCCAGTACTTC.

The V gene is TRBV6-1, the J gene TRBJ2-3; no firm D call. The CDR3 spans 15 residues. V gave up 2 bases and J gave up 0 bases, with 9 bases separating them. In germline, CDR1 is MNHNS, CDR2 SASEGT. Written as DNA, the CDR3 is TGTGCCAGCAGTGAAACATTCCCTAGCACAGATACGCAGTATTTT. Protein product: CASSETFPSTDTQYF.

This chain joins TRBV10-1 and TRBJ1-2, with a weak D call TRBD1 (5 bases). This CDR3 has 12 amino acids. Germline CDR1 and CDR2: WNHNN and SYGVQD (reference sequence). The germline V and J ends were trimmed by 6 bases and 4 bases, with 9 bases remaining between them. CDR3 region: CASSRDGYGYTF. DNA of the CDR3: TGCGCCAGCAGCCGGGACGGCTATGGCTACACCTTC.

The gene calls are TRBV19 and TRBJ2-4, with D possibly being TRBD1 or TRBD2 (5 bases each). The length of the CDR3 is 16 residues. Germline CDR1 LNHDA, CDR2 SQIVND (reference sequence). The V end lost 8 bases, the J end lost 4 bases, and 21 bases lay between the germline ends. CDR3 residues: CASGDLSGTGKNIQYF. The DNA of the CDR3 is TGTGCCAGTGGTGACCTTTCCGGGACCGGTAAAAACATTCAGTACTTC. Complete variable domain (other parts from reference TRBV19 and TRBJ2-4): DGGITQSPKYLFRKEGQNVTLSCEQNLNHDAMYWYRQDPGQGLRLIYYSQIVNDFQKGDIAEGYSVSREKKESFPLTVTSAQKNPTAFYLCASGDLSGTGKNIQYFGAGTRLSVL.

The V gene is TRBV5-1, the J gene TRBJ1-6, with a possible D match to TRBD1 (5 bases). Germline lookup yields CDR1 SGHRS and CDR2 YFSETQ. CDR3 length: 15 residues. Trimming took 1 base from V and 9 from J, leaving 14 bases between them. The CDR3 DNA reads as TGCGCCAGCAGCTTGAGCCCAGGGCAACTTTCACCCCTCCACTTT. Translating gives CASSLSPGQLSPLHF.

The CDR3 nucleotides are TGTGCCAGCAGCGTAGCGGCTCGGGGAGATTCACCCCTCCACTTT. Amino acids: CASSVAARGDSPLHF. The V and J genes are TRBV9 and TRBJ1-6, with no clear D. The germline V gene has CDR1 SGDLS and CDR2 YYNGEE. Trimming removed 0 bases at V and 8 bases at J, with 12 bases between. CDR3 length equals 15 residues.

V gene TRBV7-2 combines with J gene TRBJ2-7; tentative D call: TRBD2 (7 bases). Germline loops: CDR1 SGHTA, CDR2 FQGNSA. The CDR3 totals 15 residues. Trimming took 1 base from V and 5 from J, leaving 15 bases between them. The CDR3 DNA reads TGTGCCAGCAGCTTAGAGGGGAGGGAGGGGGACGAGCAGTACTTC. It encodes CASSLEGREGDEQYF.

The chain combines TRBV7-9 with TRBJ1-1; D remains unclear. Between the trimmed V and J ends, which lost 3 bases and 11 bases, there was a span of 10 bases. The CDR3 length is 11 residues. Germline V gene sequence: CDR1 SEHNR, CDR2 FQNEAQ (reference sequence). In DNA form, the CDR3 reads TGTGCCAGCAGCTTCGACGGGAGGGCTTTCTTT. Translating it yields CASSFDGRAFF. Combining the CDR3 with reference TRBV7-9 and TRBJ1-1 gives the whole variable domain DTGVSQNPRHKITKRGQNVTFRCDPISEHNRLYWYRQTLGQGPEFLTYFQNEAQLEKSRLLSDRFSAERPKGSFSTLEIQRTEQGDSAMYLCASSFDGRAFFGQGTRLTVV.

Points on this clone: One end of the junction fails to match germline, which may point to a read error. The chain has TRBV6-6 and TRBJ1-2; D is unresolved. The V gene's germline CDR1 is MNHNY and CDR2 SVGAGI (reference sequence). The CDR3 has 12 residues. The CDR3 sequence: CASSDSSLGYTF. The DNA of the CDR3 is TGTGCCAGCAGTGACTCCTCCCTTGGCTACACCTTC.

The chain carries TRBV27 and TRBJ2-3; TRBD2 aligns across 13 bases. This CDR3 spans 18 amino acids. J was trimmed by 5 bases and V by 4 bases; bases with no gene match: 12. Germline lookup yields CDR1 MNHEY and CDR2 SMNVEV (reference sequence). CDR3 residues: CASSSLAGGPHTGDTQYF. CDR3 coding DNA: TGTGCCAGCAGTTCACTAGCGGGGGGGCCCCACACTGGAGATACGCAGTATTTT.

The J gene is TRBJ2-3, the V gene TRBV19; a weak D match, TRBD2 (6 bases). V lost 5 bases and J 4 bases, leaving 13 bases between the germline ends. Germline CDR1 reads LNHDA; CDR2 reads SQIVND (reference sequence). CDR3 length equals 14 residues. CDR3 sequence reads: CASSPRTKADTQYF. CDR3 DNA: TGTGCCAGTAGTCCCCGGACTAAGGCAGATACGCAGTATTTT.

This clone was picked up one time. The CDR3 bases are TGTGCCAGCAGTTTATCGGGACAGGGGGGGACTGAAGCTTTCTTT. It encodes CASSLSGQGGTEAFF. V and J are TRBV27 and TRBJ1-1, with 11 bases aligning to TRBD1. Germline CDR1 MNHEY, CDR2 SMNVEV (reference sequence). The junction had 2 bases not matched to a gene; V was cut back by 0 bases and J by 5 bases. This CDR3 contains 15 residues.

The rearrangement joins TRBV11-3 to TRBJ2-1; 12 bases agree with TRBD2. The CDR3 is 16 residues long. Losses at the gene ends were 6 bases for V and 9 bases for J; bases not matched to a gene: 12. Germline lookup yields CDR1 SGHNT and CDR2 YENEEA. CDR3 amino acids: CASSRGLAGFSSEQFF. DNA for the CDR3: TGTGCCAGCAGTCGCGGACTAGCGGGGTTCAGCAGTGAGCAGTTCTTC.

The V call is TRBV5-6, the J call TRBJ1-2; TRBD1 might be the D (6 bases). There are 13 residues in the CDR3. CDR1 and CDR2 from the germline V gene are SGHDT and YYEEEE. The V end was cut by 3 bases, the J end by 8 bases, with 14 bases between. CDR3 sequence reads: CASSWTVQGGYTF. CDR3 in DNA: TGTGCCAGCAGCTGGACAGTCCAAGGAGGCTACACCTTC. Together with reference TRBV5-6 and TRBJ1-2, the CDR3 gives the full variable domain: DAGVTQSPTHLIKTRGQQVTLRCSPKSGHDTVSWYQQALGQGPQFIFQYYEEEERQRGNFPDRFSGHQFPNYSSELNVNALLLGDSALYLCASSWTVQGGYTFGSGTRLTVV.

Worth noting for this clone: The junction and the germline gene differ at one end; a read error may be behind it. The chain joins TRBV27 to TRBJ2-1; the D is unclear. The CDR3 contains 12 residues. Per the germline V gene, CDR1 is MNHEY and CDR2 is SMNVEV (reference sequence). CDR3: CASSPSHNEQFF. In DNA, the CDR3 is TGTGCCAGCAGTCCCTCCCACAATGAGCAGTTCTTC.

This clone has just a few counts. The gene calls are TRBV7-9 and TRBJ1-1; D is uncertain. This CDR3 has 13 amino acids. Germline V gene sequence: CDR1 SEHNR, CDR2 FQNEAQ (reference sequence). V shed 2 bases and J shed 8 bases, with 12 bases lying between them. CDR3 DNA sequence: TGTGCCAGCAGCTTAACCTCAGGAGCAGAAGCTTTCTTT. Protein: CASSLTSGAEAFF.

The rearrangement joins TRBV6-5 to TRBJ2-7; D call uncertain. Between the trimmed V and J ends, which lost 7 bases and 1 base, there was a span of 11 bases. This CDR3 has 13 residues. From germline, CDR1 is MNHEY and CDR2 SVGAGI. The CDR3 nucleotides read TGTGCCAGCACCTACGTGGGGTCCTACGAGCAGTACTTC. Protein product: CASTYVGSYEQYF.

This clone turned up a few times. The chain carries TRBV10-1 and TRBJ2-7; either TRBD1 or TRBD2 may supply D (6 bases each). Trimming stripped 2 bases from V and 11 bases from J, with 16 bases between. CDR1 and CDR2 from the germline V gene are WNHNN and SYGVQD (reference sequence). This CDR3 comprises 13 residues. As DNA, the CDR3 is TGCGCCAGCAGTGAGCCGGGAGCTCCAGGGGAGTACTTC. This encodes CASSEPGAPGEYF.

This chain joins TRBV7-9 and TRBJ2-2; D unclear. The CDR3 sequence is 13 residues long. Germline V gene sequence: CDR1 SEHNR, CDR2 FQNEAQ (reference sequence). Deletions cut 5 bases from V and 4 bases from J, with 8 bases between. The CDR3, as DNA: TGTGCCAGCAGCCGCGCCGGCACCGGGGAGCTGTTTTTT. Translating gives CASSRAGTGELFF.

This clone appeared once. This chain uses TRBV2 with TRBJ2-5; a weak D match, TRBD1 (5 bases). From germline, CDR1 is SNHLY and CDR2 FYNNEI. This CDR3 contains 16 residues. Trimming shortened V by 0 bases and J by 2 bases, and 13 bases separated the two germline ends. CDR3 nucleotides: TGTGCCAGCAGTGAAGCAAGGGCAGGGCGGCAAGAGACCCAGTACTTC. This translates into CASSEARAGRQETQYF.

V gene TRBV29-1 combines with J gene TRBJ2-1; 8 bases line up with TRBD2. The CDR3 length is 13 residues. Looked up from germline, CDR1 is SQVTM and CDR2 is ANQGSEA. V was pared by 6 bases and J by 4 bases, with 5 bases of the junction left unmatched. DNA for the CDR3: TGCAGCGTACCGACTAGCGCTTACAATGAGCAGTTCTTC. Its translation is CSVPTSAYNEQFF.

The CDR3 DNA follows: TGTGCCAGTAACCTACAGATCAACACCGGGGAGCTGTTTTTT. It yields the protein CASNLQINTGELFF. The J gene is TRBJ2-2, the V gene TRBV19; D remains ambiguous. This CDR3 has 14 residues. Germline-derived CDR1 and CDR2 are LNHDA and SQIVND (reference sequence). V dropped 7 bases and J dropped 2 bases, with 11 bases sitting between them. Combining the CDR3 with reference TRBV19 and TRBJ2-2 gives the whole variable domain DGGITQSPKYLFRKEGQNVTLSCEQNLNHDAMYWYRQDPGQGLRLIYYSQIVNDFQKGDIAEGYSVSREKKESFPLTVTSAQKNPTAFYLCASNLQINTGELFFGEGSRLTVL.